This T cell receptor beta chain was identified in a study of cytomegalovirus exposure and HLA in healthy donors. Study overall: Researchers found that approximately 85% of under 450 genotyped donors fell within the Caucasian-associated ancestry cluster. General study points: A later analysis by the authors found several of the most significant clusters apparently linked to common viral pathogens. A further, later analysis showed that HLA-associated TCR beta chains (compared with equally common others) were more clonally expanded. In a later analysis, at a false discovery rate of 0.05, 16,951 TCR beta sequences matched HLA alleles.

Primers for the PCR totalled 60 Vbeta and 13 Jbeta. Measured with immunoSEQ multiplex PCR; TCRdb has only the in-frame clones, and not every one. The sample consists of around 68,000 clones, less than 70% of them appearing once. Turning to this clone: Its antigen is not known.

Material: PBMCs. The receptor was derived from a woman in her 30s in good health and CMV-seronegative.

The CDR3 spells CAISESVQGLTQHF. Written as DNA, the CDR3 is TGTGCCATCAGTGAGTCAGTACAGGGGCTGACCCAGCATTTT. The chain employs TRBV10-3 and TRBJ1-5, with 7 bases fitting TRBD1. J was trimmed by 11 bases and V by 0 bases; bases with no gene match: 7. Germline V gives CDR1 ENHRY, CDR2 SYGVKD. The CDR3 runs 14 residues.